What follows are 20 T cell receptor beta chains derived from one specimen sequenced in a study of cytomegalovirus exposure and HLA in healthy donors. PCR was performed using 60 Vbeta and 13 Jbeta primers. Method: immunoSEQ multiplex PCR; TCRdb's copy keeps in-frame clones and lacks some. This table has around 54,000 clones, 80% appearing once. Sample: PBMCs. The receptors shown here come from a man aged 25-45 years in good health and CMV-seropositive.

The rearrangement links TRBV11-2 to TRBJ2-7; no clear D gene. The V end lost 0 bases, the J end lost 2 bases, and 8 bases lay between the germline ends. Per the germline V gene, CDR1 is SGHAT and CDR2 is FQNNGV. The CDR3 sequence is 14 residues long. This chain's CDR3 is CASSLDMGTYEQYF. The CDR3, as DNA: TGTGCCAGCAGCTTAGATATGGGCACCTACGAGCAGTACTTC.

The chain couples TRBV15 to TRBJ1-1; D uncertain. There are 16 residues in the CDR3. The germline V gene encodes CDR1 LNHNV and CDR2 YYDKDF (reference sequence). Trimming took off 0 bases at V and 4 bases at J, with 15 bases between the two ends. The CDR3 DNA reads TGTGCCACCAGCAGAGATCAGTTTTTGGGAGGCACTGAAGCTTTCTTT. Translating gives CATSRDQFLGGTEAFF.

The chain joins TRBV9 to TRBJ2-7, with 9 positions matching TRBD2. Germline trimming cut 3 bases from V and 3 bases from J; bases unmatched to any gene: 13. Germline CDR1 reads SGDLS; CDR2 reads YYNGEE. The CDR3 covers 17 residues. The CDR3 DNA is TGTGCCAGCAGCGCTTCCCCCTCGACTAGCGGTAGCTACGAGCAGTACTTC. This sequence encodes CASSASPSTSGSYEQYF.

V and J are TRBV28 and TRBJ1-2; TRBD1 is a possible D gene (6 bases). Trimming pared 4 bases from V and 6 bases from J, leaving 21 bases between. Per germline, CDR1 MDHEN and CDR2 SYDVKM. This CDR3 has 16 residues. Here the CDR3 DNA reads TGTGCCAGCAGTTCCGTCTTTCGGCAGGGGCTGGATGGCTACACCTTC. Translated: CASSSVFRQGLDGYTF.

V and J are TRBV6-5 and TRBJ2-2, with 8 nucleotides matching TRBD2. The V gene's germline CDR1 is MNHEY and CDR2 SVGAGI. The CDR3 runs to 15 residues. J lost 3 bases, V lost 6 bases, and 6 bases had no gene match. CDR3 in DNA: TGTGCCAGCAGCTCCCGGGGGGGGTACACCGGGGAGCTGTTTTTT. It codes for CASSSRGGYTGELFF.

The V gene is TRBV29-1, the J gene TRBJ1-3; D unclear. Germline CDR1 is SQVTM and CDR2 is ANQGSEA. The CDR3 spans 13 residues. V lost 2 bases to trimming and J lost 2 bases, with 7 bases between them. The DNA for the CDR3 is TGCAGCGTTGAAAGAGGGCCTGGAAACACCATATATTTT. Its protein product is CSVERGPGNTIYF.

This rearrangement joins TRBV15 to TRBJ1-3; 9 bases agree with TRBD1. CDR1 and CDR2 (germline): LNHNV, YYDKDF (reference sequence). The CDR3 is 15 amino acids. The V gene end was trimmed by 9 bases and the J gene end by 4 bases; junction bases not matched to a gene: 10. CDR3 amino acids: CATNSGTGYGNTIYF. DNA for the CDR3: TGTGCCACTAATTCCGGGACAGGGTACGGAAACACCATATATTTT.

V is TRBV7-9 and J is TRBJ2-5; weak D call: TRBD1 (5 bases). The CDR3 has 15 amino acids. Germline CDR1 and CDR2: SEHNR and FQNEAQ (reference sequence). Deletions cut 1 base from V and 5 bases from J, with 14 bases between. The CDR3 coding sequence is TGTGCCAGCAGCTTAGGGGCAGGGTCGAGCGAGACCCAGTACTTC. This codes for CASSLGAGSSETQYF.

This clone was detected only a few times. This chain connects TRBV9 to TRBJ2-3; 14 bases are shared with TRBD2. CDR3 size: 16 residues. CDR1 and CDR2 (germline): SGDLS, YYNGEE. The V and J ends lost 3 bases and 4 bases, in that order; junction bases with no gene match: 4. CDR3 coding DNA: TGTGCCAGCAGCGCAGCGACTAGCGGGGGGGCAGATACGCAGTATTTT. Its protein is CASSAATSGGADTQYF.

This clone showed up just a few times. In DNA, the CDR3 is TGTGCCAGCACCCGAAGGGCTGGGGCGAACACTGAAGCTTTCTTT. Its translation is CASTRRAGANTEAFF. This sequence joins TRBV7-2 and TRBJ1-1, with D possibly being TRBD1 (5 bases). Germline assignment: CDR1 SGHTA and CDR2 FQGNSA. Trimming removed 7 bases from V and 1 base from J, with 16 bases in between. This CDR3 comprises 15 residues.

The V and J genes are TRBV4-2 and TRBJ2-1; D might be TRBD2 (6 bases). Germline CDR1 is LGHNA and CDR2 is YNFKEQ. V was shortened by 0 bases and J by 5 bases, with 17 bases between the two germline ends. The CDR3 sequence is 17 residues long. The CDR3 reads CASSQDHAGRGNNEQFF. CDR3 in DNA: TGTGCCAGCAGCCAAGACCATGCCGGGCGGGGCAACAATGAGCAGTTCTTC.

The chain is built from TRBV10-3 and TRBJ2-2; tentative D call: TRBD1 (6 bases). V lost 2 bases and J 3 bases, leaving 10 bases between the germline ends. Germline V gives CDR1 ENHRY, CDR2 SYGVKD. The CDR3 length is 15 residues. Here the CDR3 reads CAISERGGDTGELFF. For the CDR3, the DNA is TGTGCCATCAGTGAGCGAGGGGGAGACACCGGGGAGCTGTTTTTT.

This clone came up a few times. This chain joins TRBV11-2 and TRBJ2-5; D perhaps matches TRBD1 (6 bases). Germline V gives CDR1 SGHAT, CDR2 FQNNGV. V lost 6 bases to trimming and J lost 4 bases, with 15 bases between them. This CDR3 region has 14 residues. CDR3 in amino acids: CASSLDRPPETQYF. The CDR3 DNA reads TGTGCCAGCAGTTTGGACAGACCCCCAGAGACCCAGTACTTC.

The chain employs TRBV28 and TRBJ1-1; D unresolved. V was pared by 4 bases and J by 4 bases, with 10 bases between. The germline V gene encodes CDR1 MDHEN and CDR2 SYDVKM. The CDR3 has 13 residues. The CDR3 reads CASSSPPVTEAFF. CDR3 coding DNA: TGTGCCAGCAGTTCCCCCCCTGTCACTGAAGCTTTCTTT. The full variable domain, with the rest looked up from reference TRBV28 and TRBJ1-1, is DVKVTQSSRYLVKRTGEKVFLECVQDMDHENMFWYRQDPGLGLRLIYFSYDVKMKEKGDIPEGYSVSREKKERFSLILESASTNQTSMYLCASSSPPVTEAFFGQGTRLTVV.

The rearrangement uses TRBV19 and TRBJ1-2, with D possibly TRBD1 on 6 matching bases. Per germline, CDR1 LNHDA and CDR2 SQIVND (reference sequence). This CDR3 contains 12 residues. Between the trimmed V and J ends, which lost 7 bases and 7 bases, there was a span of 13 bases. The CDR3, as DNA: TGTGCCAGTAATCCAGGGGAAGGTGGCTACACCTTC. Its translation is CASNPGEGGYTF. The variable domain in full, with the rest retrieved from reference TRBV19 and TRBJ1-2, is DGGITQSPKYLFRKEGQNVTLSCEQNLNHDAMYWYRQDPGQGLRLIYYSQIVNDFQKGDIAEGYSVSREKKESFPLTVTSAQKNPTAFYLCASNPGEGGYTFGSGTRLTVV.

In its sample, this clone was seen once. This chain connects TRBV5-4 to TRBJ2-5; 7 nucleotides line up with TRBD1. The J call may not be correct, given that the DNA end is closer to TRBJ2-7. Per germline, CDR1 SGHNT and CDR2 YYREEE (reference sequence). The CDR3 is made up of 14 amino acids. Here the CDR3 reads CASSRGQNPYEQYF. CDR3 in DNA: TGTGCCAGCAGCAGGGGACAGAACCCCTACGAGCAGTACTTC.

This chain's CDR3 is CASRTGGYGYTF. CDR3 DNA sequence: TGTGCCAGCAGGACAGGGGGTTATGGCTACACCTTC. The chain joins TRBV27 to TRBJ1-2; 9 nucleotides align to TRBD1. The germline V gene has CDR1 MNHEY and CDR2 SMNVEV (reference sequence). This CDR3 has 12 residues. J lost 5 bases, V lost 6 bases, and 1 base had no gene match.

This sequence joins TRBV4-1 and TRBJ2-3; D is perhaps TRBD2 (5 bases). With 1 base removed from V and 6 bases from J, the gap between germline ends came to 8 bases. Looked up from germline, CDR1 is MGHRA and CDR2 is YSYEKL. The CDR3 totals 13 residues. CDR3 nucleotide sequence: TGCGCCAGCAGCCAAGTTTCGGGGGATACGCAGTATTTT. Its translation is CASSQVSGDTQYF.

The rearrangement links TRBV18 to TRBJ2-1; 12 bases map to TRBD1. Germline-derived CDR1 and CDR2 are KGHSH and LQKENI. The CDR3 length is 15 residues. Germline trimming cut 4 bases from V and 8 bases from J; bases unmatched to any gene: 6. CDR3 nucleotides: TGTGCCAGCTCACAAGGGACAGGGGGCAAGGATGAGCAGTTCTTC. Translating gives CASSQGTGGKDEQFF.

This chain connects TRBV5-1 to TRBJ2-7, with D unresolved. V lost 5 bases, J lost 4 bases, and 19 bases lay in between. The germline V gene encodes CDR1 SGHRS and CDR2 YFSETQ. This CDR3 is built from 15 residues. The DNA of the CDR3 is TGCGCCAGCAGTTCCCCCCGCGCGGCAGAGTACGAGCAGTACTTC. This gives the protein CASSSPRAAEYEQYF.